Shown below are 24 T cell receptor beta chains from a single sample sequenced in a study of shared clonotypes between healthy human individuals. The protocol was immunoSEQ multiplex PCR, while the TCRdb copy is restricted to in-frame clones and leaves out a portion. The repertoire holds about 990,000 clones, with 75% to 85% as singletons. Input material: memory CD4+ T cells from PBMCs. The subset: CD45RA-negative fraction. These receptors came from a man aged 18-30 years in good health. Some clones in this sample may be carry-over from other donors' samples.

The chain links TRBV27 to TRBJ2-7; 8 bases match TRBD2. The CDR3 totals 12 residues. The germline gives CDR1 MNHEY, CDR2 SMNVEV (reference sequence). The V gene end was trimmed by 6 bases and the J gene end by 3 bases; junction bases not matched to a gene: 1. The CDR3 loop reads CASRGLGYEQYF. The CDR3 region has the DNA TGTGCCAGCAGGGGACTAGGCTACGAGCAGTACTTC.

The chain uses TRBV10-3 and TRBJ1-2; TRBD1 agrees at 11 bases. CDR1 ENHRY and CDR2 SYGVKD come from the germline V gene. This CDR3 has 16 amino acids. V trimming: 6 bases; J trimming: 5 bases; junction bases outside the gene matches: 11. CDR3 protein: CAISGTAGQGAYGYTF. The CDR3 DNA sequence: TGTGCCATCAGCGGGACAGCAGGACAGGGGGCATATGGCTACACCTTC.

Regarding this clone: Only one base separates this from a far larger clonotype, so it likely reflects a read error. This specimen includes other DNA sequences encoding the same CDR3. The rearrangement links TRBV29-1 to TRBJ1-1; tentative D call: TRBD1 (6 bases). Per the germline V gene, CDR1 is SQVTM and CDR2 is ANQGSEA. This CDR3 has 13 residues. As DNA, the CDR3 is TGCAGCGTTGAAGATCAGGGGAACACCGAAGCTTTCTTT. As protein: CSVEDQGNTEAFF.

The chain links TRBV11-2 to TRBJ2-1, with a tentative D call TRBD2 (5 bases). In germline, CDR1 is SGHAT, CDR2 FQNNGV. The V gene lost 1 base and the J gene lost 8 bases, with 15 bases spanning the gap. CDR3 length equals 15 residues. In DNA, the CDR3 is TGTGCCAGCAGCTTAGCTCCCGGCCGTAGCGATGAGCAGTTCTTC. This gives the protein CASSLAPGRSDEQFF.

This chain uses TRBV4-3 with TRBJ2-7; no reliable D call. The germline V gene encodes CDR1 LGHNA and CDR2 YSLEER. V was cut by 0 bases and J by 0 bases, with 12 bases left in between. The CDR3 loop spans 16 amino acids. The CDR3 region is CASSQDGQDPSYEQYF. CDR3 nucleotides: TGCGCCAGCAGCCAAGATGGCCAGGACCCCTCCTACGAGCAGTACTTC.

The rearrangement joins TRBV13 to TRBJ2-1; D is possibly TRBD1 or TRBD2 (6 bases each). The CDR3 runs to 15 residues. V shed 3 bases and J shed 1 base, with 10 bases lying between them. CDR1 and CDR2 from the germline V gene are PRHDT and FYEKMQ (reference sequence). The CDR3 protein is CASSFRGRSYNEQFF. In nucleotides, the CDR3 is TGTGCCAGCAGCTTTAGGGGGAGGTCCTACAATGAGCAGTTCTTC. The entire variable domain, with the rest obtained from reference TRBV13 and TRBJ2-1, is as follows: AAGVIQSPRHLIKEKRETATLKCYPIPRHDTVYWYQQGPGQDPQFLISFYEKMQSDKGSIPDRFSAQQFSDYHSELNMSSLELGDSALYFCASSFRGRSYNEQFFGPGTRLTVL.

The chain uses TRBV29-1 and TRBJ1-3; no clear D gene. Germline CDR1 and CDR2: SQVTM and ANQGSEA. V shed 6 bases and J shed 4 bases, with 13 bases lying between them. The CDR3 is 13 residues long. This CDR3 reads CSVSGNLGNTIYF. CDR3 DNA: TGCAGCGTGAGCGGGAACTTGGGAAACACCATATATTTT.

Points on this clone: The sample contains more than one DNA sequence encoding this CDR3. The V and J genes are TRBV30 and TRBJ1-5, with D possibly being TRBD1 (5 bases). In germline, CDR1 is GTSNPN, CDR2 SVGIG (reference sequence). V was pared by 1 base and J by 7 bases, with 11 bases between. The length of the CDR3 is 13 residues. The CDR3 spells CAWSGGRDQPQHF. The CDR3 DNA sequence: TGTGCCTGGAGTGGGGGAAGGGACCAGCCCCAGCATTTT.

The CDR3 is CASSLGTAPGNTIYF. The CDR3 DNA sequence: TGTGCCAGCAGCCTCGGGACAGCACCTGGAAACACCATATATTTT. The chain uses TRBV11-3 and TRBJ1-3, with 7 bases fitting TRBD1. After removal of 5 bases from V and 2 bases from J, the junction contained 6 bases not matched to a gene. Germline CDR1 is SGHNT and CDR2 is YENEEA. This CDR3 region has 15 residues.

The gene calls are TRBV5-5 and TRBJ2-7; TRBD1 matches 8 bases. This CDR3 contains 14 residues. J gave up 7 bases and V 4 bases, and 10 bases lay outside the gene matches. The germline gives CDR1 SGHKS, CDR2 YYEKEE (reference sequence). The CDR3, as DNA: TGTGCCAGCAGCACCGGGACAGGTGTTAGGGAGCAGTACTTC. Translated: CASSTGTGVREQYF.

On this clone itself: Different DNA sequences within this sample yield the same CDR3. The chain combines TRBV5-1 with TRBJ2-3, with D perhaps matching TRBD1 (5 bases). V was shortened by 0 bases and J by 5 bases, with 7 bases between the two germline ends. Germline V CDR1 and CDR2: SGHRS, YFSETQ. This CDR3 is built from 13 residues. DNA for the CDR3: TGCGCCAGCAGCTTGGAGGGGCAAGATACGCAGTATTTT. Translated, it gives CASSLEGQDTQYF.

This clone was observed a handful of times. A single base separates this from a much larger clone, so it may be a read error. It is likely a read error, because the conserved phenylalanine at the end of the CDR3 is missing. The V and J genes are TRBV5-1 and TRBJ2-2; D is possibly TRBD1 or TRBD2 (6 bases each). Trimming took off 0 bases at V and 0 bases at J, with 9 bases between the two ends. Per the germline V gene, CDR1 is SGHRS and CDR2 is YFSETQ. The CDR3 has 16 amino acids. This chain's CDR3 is CASSLVRGPNTGELFS. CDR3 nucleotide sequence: TGCGCCAGCAGCTTGGTCCGGGGGCCGAACACCGGGGAGCTGTTTTCT.

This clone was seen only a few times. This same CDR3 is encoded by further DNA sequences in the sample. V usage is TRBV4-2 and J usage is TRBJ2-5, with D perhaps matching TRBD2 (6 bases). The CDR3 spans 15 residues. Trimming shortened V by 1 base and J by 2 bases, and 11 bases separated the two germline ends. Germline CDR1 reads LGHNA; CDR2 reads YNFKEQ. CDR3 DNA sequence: TGTGCCAGCAGCCAAGTGGCGGGGCCACAAGAGACCCAGTACTTC. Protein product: CASSQVAGPQETQYF.

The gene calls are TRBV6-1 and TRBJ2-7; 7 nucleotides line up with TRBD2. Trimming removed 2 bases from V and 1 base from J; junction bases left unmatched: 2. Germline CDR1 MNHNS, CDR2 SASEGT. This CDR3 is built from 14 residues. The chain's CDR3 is CASSESGGSYEQYF. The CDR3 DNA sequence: TGTGCCAGCAGTGAATCGGGGGGATCCTACGAGCAGTACTTC.

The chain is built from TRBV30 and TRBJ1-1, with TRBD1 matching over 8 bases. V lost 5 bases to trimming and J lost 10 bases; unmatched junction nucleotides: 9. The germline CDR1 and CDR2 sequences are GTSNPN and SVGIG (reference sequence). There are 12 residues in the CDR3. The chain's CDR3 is CAWVPRTGRAFF. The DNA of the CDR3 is TGTGCCTGGGTTCCCCGGACAGGGAGAGCTTTCTTT.

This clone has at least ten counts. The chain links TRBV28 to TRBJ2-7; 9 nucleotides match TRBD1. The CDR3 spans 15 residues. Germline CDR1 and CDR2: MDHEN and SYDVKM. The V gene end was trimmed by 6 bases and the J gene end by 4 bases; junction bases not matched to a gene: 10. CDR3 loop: CASRRDRGFGYEQYF. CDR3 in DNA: TGTGCCAGCAGGCGTGACAGGGGGTTCGGGTACGAGCAGTACTTC.

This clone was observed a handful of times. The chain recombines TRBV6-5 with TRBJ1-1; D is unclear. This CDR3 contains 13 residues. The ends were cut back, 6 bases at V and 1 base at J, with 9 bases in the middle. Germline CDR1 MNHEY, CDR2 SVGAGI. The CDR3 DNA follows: TGTGCCAGCAGGCGAGCACAGAACACTGAAGCTTTCTTT. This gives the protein CASRRAQNTEAFF.

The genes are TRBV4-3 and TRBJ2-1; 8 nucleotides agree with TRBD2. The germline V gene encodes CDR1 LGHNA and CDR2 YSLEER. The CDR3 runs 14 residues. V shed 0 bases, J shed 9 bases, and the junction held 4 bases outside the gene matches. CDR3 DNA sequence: TGCGCCAGCAGCCAAGATCGGACTAGCTTTGAGCAGTTCTTC. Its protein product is CASSQDRTSFEQFF.

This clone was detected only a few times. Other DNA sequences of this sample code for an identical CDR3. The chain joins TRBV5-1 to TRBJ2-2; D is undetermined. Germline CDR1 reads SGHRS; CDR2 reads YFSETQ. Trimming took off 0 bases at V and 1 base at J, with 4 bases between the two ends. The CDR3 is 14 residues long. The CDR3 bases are TGCGCCAGCAGCTTGGCCGGGAACACCGGGGAGCTGTTTTTT. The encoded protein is CASSLAGNTGELFF.

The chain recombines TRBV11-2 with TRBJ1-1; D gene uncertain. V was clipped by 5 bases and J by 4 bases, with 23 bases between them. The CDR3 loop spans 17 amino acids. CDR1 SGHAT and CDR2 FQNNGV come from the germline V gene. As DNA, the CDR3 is TGTGCCAGCAGCCCCCGACAAGGCCCCCACCCTGGCACTGAAGCTTTCTTT. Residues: CASSPRQGPHPGTEAFF.

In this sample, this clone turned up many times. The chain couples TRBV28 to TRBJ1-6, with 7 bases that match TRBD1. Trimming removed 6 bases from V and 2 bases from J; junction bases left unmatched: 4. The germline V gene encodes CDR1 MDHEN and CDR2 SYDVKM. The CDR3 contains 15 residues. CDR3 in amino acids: CASRQQGTYNSPLHF. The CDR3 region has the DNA TGTGCCAGCAGGCAACAGGGGACCTATAATTCACCCCTCCACTTT. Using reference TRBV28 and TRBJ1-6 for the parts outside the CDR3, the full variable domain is DVKVTQSSRYLVKRTGEKVFLECVQDMDHENMFWYRQDPGLGLRLIYFSYDVKMKEKGDIPEGYSVSREKKERFSLILESASTNQTSMYLCASRQQGTYNSPLHFGNGTRLTVT.

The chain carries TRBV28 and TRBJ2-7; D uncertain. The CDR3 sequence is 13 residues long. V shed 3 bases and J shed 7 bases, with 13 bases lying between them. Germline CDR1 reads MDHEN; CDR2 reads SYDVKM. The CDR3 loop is CASSLDTFWEQYF. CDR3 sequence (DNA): TGTGCCAGCAGTTTGGATACCTTTTGGGAGCAGTACTTC.

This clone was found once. Written as DNA, the CDR3 is TGCGCCAGCAGCCGAGAGACTAGCGGCTACAATGAGCAGTTCTTC. Protein: CASSRETSGYNEQFF. V usage is TRBV4-3 and J usage is TRBJ2-1, with TRBD2 matching over 9 bases. V shed 4 bases, J shed 3 bases, and the junction held 4 bases outside the gene matches. This CDR3 comprises 15 residues. The germline V gene encodes CDR1 LGHNA and CDR2 YSLEER.

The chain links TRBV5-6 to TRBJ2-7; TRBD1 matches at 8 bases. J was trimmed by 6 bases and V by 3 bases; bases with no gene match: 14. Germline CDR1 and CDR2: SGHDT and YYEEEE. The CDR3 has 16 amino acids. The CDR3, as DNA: TGTGCCAGCAGCTGGCAGGGGGCTAGAATAGGAGGCGAGCAGTACTTC. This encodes CASSWQGARIGGEQYF.